The sequence of this T cell receptor (beta chain) was determined in a study of blood T cells in healthy people across ages. Study-wide background: Template switching recovered approximately one barcoded beta molecule for every two T cells. Study-level results: The study found more naive CD4+ cells and higher diversity in long-lived than aged donors. Older age coincided with a roughly linear decline in TCR beta diversity per million T cells.

Through a sample-barcoded 5' primer and a J-beta primer mix, a second PCR was run for roughly 6 to 11 cycles. TCRdb itself ran the 5' RACE reads through MiXCR, one entry per CDR3 protein. Of about 570,000 distinct CDR3 sequences in the sample, roughly a quarter were seen once. For this clonotype: Antigen specificity is unknown.

Per the germline V gene, CDR1 is DFQATT and CDR2 is SNEGSKA (reference sequence). Trimming removed 3 bases from V and 0 bases from J, with 9 bases in between. The CDR3 length is 13 residues. Individuals who donated were healthy Caucasians from Russia aged about 6 to 100. Sequencing was done on a sample of blood. This TCR derives from a woman in her seventies in good health. The J gene is TRBJ2-7, the V gene TRBV20-1; TRBD1 is a possible D gene (5 bases). CDR3 residues: CSASGQLSYEQYF. In nucleotides, the CDR3 is TGCAGTGCTAGTGGACAACTCTCCTACGAGCAGTACTTC.